The 9 T cell receptor beta chains below all came from one sample that was sequenced in a study of cytomegalovirus exposure and HLA in healthy donors. 60 Vbeta and 13 Jbeta primers were used in PCR. Libraries were prepared by immunoSEQ multiplex PCR; TCRdb keeps only in-frame clonotypes and omits some of them. The repertoire holds about 110,000 clones, with 76% as singletons. Sequencing was carried out using PBMCs. These receptors all stem from a man aged 40-49 years in good health and CMV-seropositive.

This clone was recorded only once. The V call is TRBV9, the J call TRBJ2-2, with TRBD2 matching over 8 bases. Germline CDR1 reads SGDLS; CDR2 reads YYNGEE. The CDR3 loop spans 16 amino acids. J was trimmed by 5 bases and V by 0 bases; bases with no gene match: 6. In DNA form, the CDR3 reads TGTGCCAGCAGCGTAGCCCGGGAGGGCCCAACCGGGGAGCTGTTTTTT. This translates into CASSVAREGPTGELFF.

The chain carries TRBV9 and TRBJ2-3, with 8 bases that match TRBD2. V lost 7 bases to trimming and J lost 5 bases; unmatched junction nucleotides: 18. This CDR3 spans 17 amino acids. CDR1 and CDR2 (germline): SGDLS, YYNGEE. Here the CDR3 DNA reads TGTGCCAGCGGGAAGAGCACGACAGCCCGGGGGGGAGATACGCAGTATTTT. It codes for CASGKSTTARGGDTQYF.

This chain uses TRBV14 with TRBJ2-3, with TRBD1 identical over 9 bases. The germline V gene has CDR1 SGHDN and CDR2 FVKESK. This CDR3 spans 17 amino acids. J lost 2 bases, V lost 0 bases, and 6 bases had no gene match. The CDR3 is CASSQELGQGLTDTQYF. Here the CDR3 DNA reads TGTGCCAGCAGCCAAGAACTGGGACAGGGTCTCACAGATACGCAGTATTTT.

This clone is labeled as medium-sized (0.01 to 0.1%). The rearrangement joins TRBV6-6 to TRBJ1-2; D might be TRBD1 (6 bases). This CDR3 is built from 13 residues. Germline loops: CDR1 MNHNY, CDR2 SVGAGI (reference sequence). Trimming pared 5 bases from V and 6 bases from J, leaving 13 bases between. The CDR3 coding sequence is TGTGCCAGCAGTAACAGGGATGGGAATGGCTACACCTTC. This encodes CASSNRDGNGYTF.

The chain uses TRBV30 and TRBJ1-1; possibly TRBD1 for D (5 bases). V gave up 2 bases and J gave up 8 bases, with 9 bases separating them. The CDR3 totals 11 residues. In germline, CDR1 is GTSNPN, CDR2 SVGIG (reference sequence). CDR3 region: CAWSRQREAFF. CDR3 in DNA: TGTGCCTGGAGTCGACAGAGAGAAGCTTTCTTT.

Concerning this clone itself: Other nucleotide sequences in the sample specify the same CDR3. The chain couples TRBV7-9 to TRBJ1-1; 7 bases are shared with TRBD1. The V and J ends lost 5 bases and 3 bases, in that order; junction bases with no gene match: 6. Germline values: CDR1 SEHNR, CDR2 FQNEAQ (reference sequence). This CDR3 region has 14 residues. The CDR3, as DNA: TGTGCCAGCAGCCTAACAGGGGTTGACACTGAAGCTTTCTTT. Translation: CASSLTGVDTEAFF.

The chain uses TRBV2 and TRBJ1-5; weak D call: TRBD1 (6 bases). V lost 2 bases, J lost 0 bases, and 14 bases lay in between. The CDR3 contains 17 residues. CDR1 and CDR2 from the germline V gene are SNHLY and FYNNEI. The CDR3 protein is CASSEWRQAYSNQPQHF. CDR3 in DNA: TGTGCCAGCAGTGAATGGAGACAGGCTTATAGCAATCAGCCCCAGCATTTT. Full variable domain (outside the CDR3, taken from reference TRBV2 and TRBJ1-5): EPEVTQTPSHQVTQMGQEVILRCVPISNHLYFYWYRQILGQKVEFLVSFYNNEISEKSEIFDDQFSVERPDGSNFTLKIRSTKLEDSAMYFCASSEWRQAYSNQPQHFGDGTRLSIL.

This chain links TRBV7-2 with TRBJ1-5; perhaps TRBD1 as D (6 bases). Germline V gene data show CDR1 as SGHTA and CDR2 as FQGNSA. CDR3 length: 16 amino acids. V lost 4 bases and J lost 0, with 13 bases in between. The CDR3 coding sequence is TGTGCCAGCAGCTCCGGACAGCCTTATAGCAATCAGCCCCAGCATTTT. Amino acids: CASSSGQPYSNQPQHF.

The CDR3 DNA reads as TGTGCCAGCACTAGTCTGAATGAGCAGTTCTTC. Residues: CASTSLNEQFF. The chain is built from TRBV6-5 and TRBJ2-1, with D unclear. The CDR3 sequence is 11 residues long. Per germline, CDR1 MNHEY and CDR2 SVGAGI. The V gene lost 7 bases and the J gene lost 7 bases, with 8 bases spanning the gap.